This T cell receptor beta chain was identified in a study of metastatic and nonmetastatic thyroid tumors. About the research overall: Across peripheral blood and tumor or nodule tissue samples taken from malignant and benign thyroid patients, the repertoires were compared with one another. Regarding the study as a whole: Reports indicated that malignant thyroid tumors showed significantly higher TCR beta diversity than benign nodules did, in blood and tumor.

The entire patient cohort was treatment-naive prior to thyroid surgery. MiXCR reprocessed the PCR reads for TCRdb. The data show about 8,000 clones, about 29% seen once. As for this clone: The antigen is undetermined.

CDR3 length equals 15 residues. J lost 9 bases, V lost 5 bases, and 12 bases had no gene match. The specimen was tumor tissue. The receptor's source is a male donor with papillary thyroid cancer or a benign thyroid nodule (not recorded which). Some clones in this sample may be carry-over from other donors' samples. The genes are TRBV12-3 or TRBV12-4 and TRBJ2-5; 10 bases are shared with TRBD1. CDR3: CASSPGTGANLAQYF. The CDR3 DNA sequence: TGTGCCAGCAGTCCCGGGACAGGGGCGAACTTAGCCCAGTACTTC.